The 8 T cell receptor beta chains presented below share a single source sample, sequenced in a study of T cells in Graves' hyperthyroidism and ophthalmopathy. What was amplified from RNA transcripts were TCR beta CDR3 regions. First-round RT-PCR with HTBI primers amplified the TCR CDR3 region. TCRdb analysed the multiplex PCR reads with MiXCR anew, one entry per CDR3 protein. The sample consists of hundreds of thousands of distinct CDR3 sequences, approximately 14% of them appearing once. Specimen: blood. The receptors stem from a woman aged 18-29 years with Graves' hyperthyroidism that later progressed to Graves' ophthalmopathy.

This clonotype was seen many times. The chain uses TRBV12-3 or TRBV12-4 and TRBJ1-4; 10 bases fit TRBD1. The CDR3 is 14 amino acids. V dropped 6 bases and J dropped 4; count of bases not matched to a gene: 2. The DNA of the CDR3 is TGTGCCAGCAGCCGGACAGGGGGTAATGAAAAACTGTTTTTT. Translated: CASSRTGGNEKLFF.

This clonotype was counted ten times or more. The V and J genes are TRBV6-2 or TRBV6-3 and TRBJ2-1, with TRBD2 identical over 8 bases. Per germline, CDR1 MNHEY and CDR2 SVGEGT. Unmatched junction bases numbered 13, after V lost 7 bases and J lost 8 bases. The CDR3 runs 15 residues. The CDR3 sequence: CASNAGTRVIDEQFF. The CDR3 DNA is TGTGCCAGCAATGCCGGGACTAGGGTAATCGATGAGCAGTTCTTC.

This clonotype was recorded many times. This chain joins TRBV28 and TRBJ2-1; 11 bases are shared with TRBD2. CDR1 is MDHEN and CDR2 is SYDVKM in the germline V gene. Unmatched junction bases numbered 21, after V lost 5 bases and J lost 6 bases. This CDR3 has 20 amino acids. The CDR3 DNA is TGTGCCAGCAGTCCCACACCCTTTAGCGGGAGGGCCGGGTTCGGCAATGAGCAGTTCTTC. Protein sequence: CASSPTPFSGRAGFGNEQFF.

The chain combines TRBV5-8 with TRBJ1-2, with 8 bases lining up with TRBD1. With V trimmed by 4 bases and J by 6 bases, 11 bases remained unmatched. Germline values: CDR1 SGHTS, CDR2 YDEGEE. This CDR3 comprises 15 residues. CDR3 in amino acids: CASSPTTGVRNGYTF. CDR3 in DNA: TGTGCCAGCAGCCCGACGACAGGGGTTCGTAATGGCTACACCTTC.

The CDR3 DNA follows: TGTGCCAGCAGCCAAGCCCGCCTCGGACAAACCACTGAAGCTTTCTTT. Protein sequence: CASSQARLGQTTEAFF. The rearrangement links TRBV7-3 to TRBJ1-1; perhaps TRBD1 as D (5 bases). Germline CDR1 reads SGHTA; CDR2 reads FQGTGA. V lost 5 bases, J lost 4 bases, and 20 bases lay in between. The CDR3 totals 16 residues.

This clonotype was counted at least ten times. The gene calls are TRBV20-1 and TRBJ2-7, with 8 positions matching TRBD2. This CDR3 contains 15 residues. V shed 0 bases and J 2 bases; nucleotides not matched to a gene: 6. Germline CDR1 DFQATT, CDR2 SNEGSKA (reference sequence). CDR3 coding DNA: TGCAGTGCTAGAGATGTAGCGGGGACCCCCTACGAGCAGTACTTC. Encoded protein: CSARDVAGTPYEQYF.

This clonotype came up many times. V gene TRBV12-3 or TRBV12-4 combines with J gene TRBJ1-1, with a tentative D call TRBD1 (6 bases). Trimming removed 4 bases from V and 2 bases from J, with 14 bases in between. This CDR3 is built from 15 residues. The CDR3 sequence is CASSSSVGGNTEAFF. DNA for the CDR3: TGTGCCAGCAGTTCCTCCGTGGGGGGCAACACTGAAGCTTTCTTT.

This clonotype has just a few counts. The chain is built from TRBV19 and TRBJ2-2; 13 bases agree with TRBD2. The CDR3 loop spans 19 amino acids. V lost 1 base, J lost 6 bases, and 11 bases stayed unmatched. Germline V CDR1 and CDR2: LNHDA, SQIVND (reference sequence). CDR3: CASSIALPTSGRVSGELFF. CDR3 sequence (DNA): TGTGCCAGTAGTATAGCCCTCCCTACTAGCGGGAGGGTTTCCGGGGAGCTGTTTTTT. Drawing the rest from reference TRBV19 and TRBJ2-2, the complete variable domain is DGGITQSPKYLFRKEGQNVTLSCEQNLNHDAMYWYRQDPGQGLRLIYYSQIVNDFQKGDIAEGYSVSREKKESFPLTVTSAQKNPTAFYLCASSIALPTSGRVSGELFFGEGSRLTVL.